The next 16 T cell receptor beta chains were all read from a single sample in a study of T cells after posttransplantation cyclophosphamide. Repertoires were generated with immunoSEQ multiplex PCR, while TCRdb's copy carries only in-frame clones and drops some. Here the sample spans about 7,100 clones, roughly 77% being singletons. A marrow graft followed busulfan-fludarabine conditioning, with cyclophosphamide on days +3 and +4. The sample was PBMCs, taken 1,400 to 1,500 days after allogeneic stem cell transplant with posttransplant cyclophosphamide. The receptors stem from a male patient aged 30 to 39 who received an allogeneic stem cell transplant from a related donor, was CMV-positive, and had acute GVHD only. These T cells may partly come from the graft donor.

The rearrangement joins TRBV18 to TRBJ2-7, with TRBD2 as a possible D gene (6 bases). The CDR3 is 14 amino acids. The germline gives CDR1 KGHSH, CDR2 LQKENI. V lost 1 base to trimming and J lost 5 bases, with 12 bases between them. The CDR3 loop is CASSPRGVLDEQYF. In nucleotides, the CDR3 is TGTGCCAGCTCACCACGGGGGGTTCTCGACGAGCAGTACTTC. Supplemented by reference TRBV18 and TRBJ2-7, the full variable domain reads NAGVMQNPRHLVRRRGQEARLRCSPMKGHSHVYWYRQLPEEGLKFMVYLQKENIIDESGMPKERFSAEFPKEGPSILRIQQVVRGDSAAYFCASSPRGVLDEQYFGPGTRLTVT.

This chain links TRBV18 with TRBJ2-3, with TRBD2 as a possible D gene (5 bases). Trimming removed 3 bases at V and 3 bases at J, with 13 bases between. Germline lookup yields CDR1 KGHSH and CDR2 LQKENI. This CDR3 contains 15 residues. CDR3 protein: CASSPSRTGTDTQYF. In nucleotides, the CDR3 is TGTGCCAGCTCACCTTCTAGAACGGGAACAGATACGCAGTATTTT.

V is TRBV4-1 and J is TRBJ2-7; 12 bases line up with TRBD2. The V gene's germline CDR1 is MGHRA and CDR2 YSYEKL. The CDR3 runs to 16 residues. J lost 7 bases, V lost 5 bases, and 12 bases had no gene match. The CDR3 spells CASSSPSGLAGGEQYF. The CDR3 DNA reads as TGCGCCAGCAGCTCCCCCTCGGGACTAGCGGGTGGGGAGCAGTACTTC.

The gene calls are TRBV23-1 and TRBJ2-7, with D perhaps matching TRBD1 (5 bases). TRBV23-1 is treated as an ORF (open reading frame) with a function not yet certain. The length of the CDR3 is 13 residues. The V end lost 2 bases, the J end lost 3 bases, and 8 bases lay between the germline ends. In nucleotides, the CDR3 is TGCGCCAGCAGTCAAAAGGGGATCTACGAGCAGTACTTC. This encodes CASSQKGIYEQYF.

This chain links TRBV9 with TRBJ2-3, with TRBD2 identical over 10 bases. This CDR3 is built from 19 residues. The ends lost 0 bases at V and 8 bases at J; junction bases unmatched: 18. Germline V gives CDR1 SGDLS, CDR2 YYNGEE. The CDR3 protein is CASSVDPFTLAGELGTQYF. In DNA form, the CDR3 reads TGTGCCAGCAGCGTAGACCCCTTCACCCTAGCGGGGGAGCTGGGTACGCAGTATTTT. The full variable domain, with the rest looked up from reference TRBV9 and TRBJ2-3, is DSGVTQTPKHLITATGQRVTLRCSPRSGDLSVYWYQQSLDQGLQFLIQYYNGEERAKGNILERFSAQQFPDLHSELNLSSLELGDSALYFCASSVDPFTLAGELGTQYFGPGTRLTVL.

The V and J genes are TRBV30 and TRBJ1-1; 9 nucleotides align to TRBD1. The V gene's germline CDR1 is GTSNPN and CDR2 SVGIG (reference sequence). V lost 4 bases and J lost 3; bases outside the gene matches: 3. There are 13 residues in the CDR3. The CDR3 nucleotides are TGTGCCTGGATGAGACAGGGGGACACTGAAGCTTTCTTT. It translates to CAWMRQGDTEAFF.

J is TRBJ1-2 and V is TRBV18; D is possibly TRBD1 (6 bases). The CDR3 runs to 14 residues. The germline V gene has CDR1 KGHSH and CDR2 LQKENI. The V and J ends lost 6 bases and 4 bases respectively, with 15 bases between them. The chain's CDR3 is CASSDAGTTYGYTF. The CDR3 region has the DNA TGTGCCAGCTCCGACGCTGGGACAACCTATGGCTACACCTTC.

J is TRBJ2-1 and V is TRBV4-2; D is unresolved. CDR1 is LGHNA, CDR2 YNFKEQ, per germline. The CDR3 loop spans 14 amino acids. Trimming removed 0 bases from V and 6 bases from J, with 9 bases in between. In DNA, the CDR3 is TGTGCCAGCAGCCAAGACCATGTGGCCAATGAGCAGTTCTTC. Translation: CASSQDHVANEQFF.

This sequence joins TRBV2 and TRBJ2-1; 13 nucleotides match TRBD2. CDR3 length: 14 residues. V dropped 6 bases and J dropped 7; count of bases not matched to a gene: 3. In germline, CDR1 is SNHLY, CDR2 FYNNEI. CDR3 sequence (DNA): TGTGCCAGCAGATCGGGACTAGCGGGGAATGAGCAGTTCTTC. This sequence encodes CASRSGLAGNEQFF.

The V and J genes are TRBV29-1 and TRBJ2-7; TRBD1 matches 7 bases. Germline V gene sequence: CDR1 SQVTM, CDR2 ANQGSEA. J gave up 5 bases and V 4 bases, and 2 bases lay outside the gene matches. The CDR3 extends over 11 amino acids. CDR3 protein: CSVGQGDEQYF. The CDR3 nucleotides are TGCAGCGTTGGCCAGGGGGACGAGCAGTACTTC.

The V gene is TRBV27, the J gene TRBJ1-4; weak D call: TRBD1 (6 bases). This CDR3 contains 14 residues. The V end was cut by 2 bases, the J end by 3 bases, with 7 bases between. Germline lookup yields CDR1 MNHEY and CDR2 SMNVEV (reference sequence). CDR3 sequence: CASSLAGANEKLFF. The CDR3 nucleotides are TGTGCCAGCAGTTTAGCAGGGGCTAATGAAAAACTGTTTTTT.

V and J are TRBV7-2 and TRBJ2-2; weak D call: TRBD1 (5 bases). Germline V lookup: CDR1 SGHTA, CDR2 FQGNSA. V was trimmed by 0 bases and J by 5 bases, leaving 10 bases between them. The CDR3 length is 15 residues. The CDR3 region is CASSLAGPQTGELFF. Written as DNA, the CDR3 is TGTGCCAGCAGCTTAGCGGGGCCACAGACCGGGGAGCTGTTTTTT. The full variable domain, completed using reference TRBV7-2 and TRBJ2-2, is GAGVSQSPSNKVTEKGKDVELRCDPISGHTALYWYRQSLGQGLEFLIYFQGNSAPDKSGLPSDRFSAERTGGSVSTLTIQRTQQEDSAVYLCASSLAGPQTGELFFGEGSRLTVL.

The rearrangement joins TRBV7-9 to TRBJ1-1, with D maybe TRBD1 (6 bases). The V end was cut by 4 bases, the J end by 4 bases, with 13 bases between. Germline-derived CDR1 and CDR2 are SEHNR and FQNEAQ (reference sequence). CDR3 length equals 14 residues. The chain's CDR3 is CASSSQGIGTEAFF. The CDR3 region has the DNA TGTGCCAGCAGCTCCCAGGGGATAGGCACTGAAGCTTTCTTT.

The chain has TRBV5-4 and TRBJ1-3; no clear D. The CDR3 loop spans 15 amino acids. Germline V CDR1 and CDR2: SGHNT, YYREEE (reference sequence). Trimming removed 4 bases at V and 0 bases at J, with 11 bases between. The CDR3 is CASSLAGSSGNTIYF. In DNA, the CDR3 is TGTGCCAGCAGCCTGGCCGGTAGCTCTGGAAACACCATATATTTT.

The chain has TRBV19 and TRBJ1-2; 7 bases line up with TRBD1. V gave up 4 bases and J gave up 7 bases; unmatched junction bases: 6. CDR1 is LNHDA and CDR2 is SQIVND in the germline V gene (reference sequence). The CDR3 has 13 amino acids. In nucleotides, the CDR3 is TGTGCCAGTAGTACCCTAGGGGGCAGTGGCTACACCTTC. Its protein product is CASSTLGGSGYTF.

This chain uses TRBV10-1 with TRBJ1-1; maybe TRBD1 (5 bases). V was pared by 7 bases and J by 1 base, with 13 bases between. The CDR3 runs to 14 residues. Germline lookup yields CDR1 WNHNN and CDR2 SYGVQD (reference sequence). In nucleotides, the CDR3 is TGCGCCAGCACTAACAGGAGGGAGAACACTGAAGCTTTCTTT. Residues: CASTNRRENTEAFF.